Listed here are 5 T cell receptor beta chains from one sample, sequenced in a study of blood T cells in healthy people across ages. A second about 7 to 11 cycle PCR used barcoded and J-beta primers. TCRdb fed the 5' RACE reads into MiXCR, producing one record per CDR3 protein. The profile shows some 790,000 distinct CDR3 sequences, 25% to 30% of them singletons. Sequencing was performed on blood. The receptors stem from a woman aged 80 or over in good health.

This clonotype was seen more than once but under ten times. The rearrangement joins TRBV6-2 or TRBV6-3 to TRBJ1-5; D is uncertain. Trimming took off 6 bases at V and 5 bases at J, with 14 bases between the two ends. The CDR3 runs to 14 residues. CDR1 and CDR2 (germline): MNHEY, SVGEGT. In nucleotides, the CDR3 is TGTGCCAGCAGAAGTATAGAGACTTATCAGCCCCAGCATTTT. Its translation is CASRSIETYQPQHF.

The chain joins TRBV10-2 to TRBJ2-7; D may match TRBD1 or TRBD2 (6 bases each). From germline, CDR1 is WSHSY and CDR2 SAAADI. The CDR3 extends over 14 amino acids. The ends were cut back, 3 bases at V and 9 bases at J, with 18 bases in the middle. The CDR3 protein is CASSDPRGTRGQYF. In nucleotides, the CDR3 is TGCGCCAGCAGTGATCCGAGGGGGACTCGGGGGCAGTACTTC.

This clonotype was recorded at least ten times. The J gene is TRBJ2-5, the V gene TRBV5-5; weak D call: TRBD1 (7 bases). Germline V CDR1 and CDR2: SGHKS, YYEKEE (reference sequence). There are 19 residues in the CDR3. Trimming shortened V by 4 bases and J by 4 bases, and 29 bases separated the two germline ends. Here the CDR3 reads CASSPWETGRVGGGETQYF. The CDR3 nucleotides are TGTGCCAGCAGCCCGTGGGAGACAGGGAGAGTCGGGGGCGGAGAGACCCAGTACTTC.

V gene TRBV7-2 combines with J gene TRBJ1-1, with a possible D match to TRBD1 (5 bases). The CDR3 runs 15 residues. The germline gives CDR1 SGHTA, CDR2 FQGNSA. The V and J ends lost 2 bases and 3 bases respectively, with 13 bases between them. The CDR3 DNA reads TGTGCCAGCAGCTTAATCGGGGGGACCTACACTGAAGCTTTCTTT. Protein product: CASSLIGGTYTEAFF.

The gene calls are TRBV20-1 and TRBJ2-1; either TRBD1 or TRBD2 may supply D (5 bases each). The CDR3 runs 13 residues. Trimming stripped 6 bases from V and 4 bases from J, with 13 bases between. Germline CDR1 DFQATT, CDR2 SNEGSKA (reference sequence). The CDR3 DNA sequence: TGCAGTGCCAACTGGGGGATATACAATGAGCAGTTCTTC. Its translation: CSANWGIYNEQFF.